This TCR beta chain was captured by sequencing in a study of naive and memory T cell subsets (dated by TCRdb to about 2017). Background on the whole study: According to the figure summarizing the samples, there were around ten blood donors, 7 tuberculin skin test biopsies and 3 saline control biopsies. Skin biopsies were collected from tuberculin skin test sites or from saline-injected control sites and were processed for RNA extraction as previously described. Usually PCR2 was run as a SYBR Green qPCR and stopped at a set threshold, although low-input samples could use end-point PCR (approximately 6 cycles) instead. Summary of the overall study and its limitations: The RNA-based method was acknowledged as potentially sensitive to TCR transcript changes with T cell activation and differentiation. The higher numbers of TCRs at tuberculin skin test sites were interpreted as T cell infiltration of a delayed type IV hypersensitivity reaction. TCR sequences were reportedly recovered from both skin biopsy types, with far more TCRs at tuberculin skin test sites. The paper did not give details on skin biopsy collection and RNA processing but referred to earlier studies for those details.

According to the study, the label for this sample's treatment or condition signals: skin biopsy from PPD injection site in Mantoux-positive individual. The study described a robust, sensitive protocol for amplifying, sequencing and analyzing TCRs, using 3' ligation of a UMI-containing oligonucleotide to TCR cDNA. Tuberculin skin test biopsies came from sites injected with PPD in individuals with a positive Mantoux test. Total RNA, without cell sorting, was DNase treated with RQ1 DNase before reverse transcription, targeting 1 to 1000 ng input. Libraries were prepared from skin biopsies and whole blood so that pipeline robustness could be tested in samples in which T cells form a minority population. This clonotype has ten or more counts. The clone's antigen remains unknown. No much larger clonotype is one base removed from it; base qualities were not supplied. Library generation was performed with UMI-ligation and nested PCR. The ligated cDNA was amplified in four rounds of PCR with nested alpha and beta constant region primers together with the SP2 primer. For the blood and skin samples, reverse transcription of TCR RNA was done with SuperScript IV along with alpha and beta constant region primers. An oligonucleotide carrying the Illumina SP2 primer and a UMI was ligated to the cDNA 3' end using T4 RNA ligase 1. To prevent hairpin formation, the 12-nucleotide UMI was made up of two random hexamers with an eight-base spacer between them. From the second PCR onward, TCR alpha and beta chain libraries were processed separately, and dual indexing was applied for multiplexing. After pooling, the indexed libraries were analyzed by capillary electrophoresis and sequenced on either an Illumina MiSeq or NextSeq. Libraries were spiked with PhiX DNA at roughly 5-7.5% so that base diversity was increased and cluster recognition was improved. From the authors' description of their analysis: Demultiplexor took UMIs from read 2, joined the UMIs to the TCR sequence from read 1, and separated reads according to sample indices. Decombinator identified V and J genes and V-J junctions, assigning each TCR a five-part identifier including V and J deletions. Collapsinator relied on UMIs to correct both sequencing errors and PCR amplification heterogeneity, producing a UMI-based abundance for each TCR. CDR3Translator turned identifiers into nucleotide sequence, translated the nucleotide sequence into amino acids, and pulled out CDR3 regions based on terminal motifs. After normalization to the amount of input RNA, the error-corrected alpha and beta TCR counts from blood and from skin were compared. Starting from the raw public reads, TCRdb applied fastp trimming at Q25, assembled clones with MiXCR and retained in-frame beta chains. Every CDR3 protein is listed once, alongside the most common genes and DNA of its rows. The V and J calls, along with clone size, are taken from TCRdb and not from the paper's own processing. The sample table shows approximately 21,000 distinct CDR3 sequences, and about 6.1% are seen once. The ten largest clones take up roughly 6.1% of the sample.

V is shortened by 0 bases, J by 5 bases, and the region joining them spans 4 bases. The germline V gene yields SGHTA for CDR1 and FQGNSA for CDR2. The CDR3, cysteine through phenylalanine, is 12 amino acids long. This entry keeps only the CDR3 DNA: 36 bases, framed from base 1. The sequence came from an adult in good health. The chain joins TRBV7-2 to TRBJ2-5; the D gene assignment is ambiguous. The sequencing here drew on skin, taken from a tuberculin skin test site. The CDR3 in this case is CASSLAMETQYF. The nucleotide sequence reads as follows: TGTGCCAGCAGCTTAGCGATGGAGACCCAGTACTTC. Supplemented by the reference TRBV7-2 and TRBJ2-5 proteins around the CDR3, the complete variable domain is GAGVSQSPSNKVTEKGKDVELRCDPISGHTALYWYRQSLGQGLEFLIYFQGNSAPDKSGLPSDRFSAERTGGSVSTLTIQRTQQEDSAVYLCASSLAMETQYFGPGTRLLVL.